This T cell receptor beta chain was recorded in a study of T-cell reconstitution after alpha-beta-depleted transplantation in children. Germline lookup yields CDR1 DFQATT and CDR2 SNEGSKA (reference sequence). The CDR3 loop spans 14 amino acids. V was shortened by 1 base and J by 3 bases, with 10 bases between the two germline ends. This clonotype was counted at least ten times. For TCRbeta, the library was prepared with unique molecular identifiers. TCRdb independently ran MiXCR on the PCR reads; one entry per CDR3 protein. This sample has 500,000 to 750,000 distinct CDR3 sequences, with approximately 13% found just once.

The J gene is TRBJ2-4, the V gene TRBV20-1; D remains unclear. Sample: PBMCs, mostly from graft donor cells, taken 360 days after TCRalphabeta/CD19-depleted stem cell transplant. The clonotype comes from a male patient aged 10 to 17 who had a stem cell transplant for acute myeloid leukemia, so the T cells may come from the graft donor. CDR3 coding DNA: TGCAGTGCTAGAGGCTGGAGTGTCAAAAACATTCAGTACTTC. Amino acids: CSARGWSVKNIQYF.